Following are 6 T cell receptor beta chains from one sample sequenced in a study of T cell responses to AZD1222 COVID-19 vaccine (TCRdb year 2021). This specimen's time point label, per the study, means: baseline before first vaccination. The library was obtained by the immunoSEQ multiplex PCR assay. The source is immuneACCESS, and TCRdb retained only in-frame sequences with V and J called. Part of the clones is not carried over; for the studies checked, unresolved V genes explain less than half of this, and the remainder is unexplained. Present in this sample are about 84,000 clones, about 85% of which were seen just once. The ten most abundant clones make up about 1.4% of the sample. The material was peripheral blood, obtained on day 0 of AZD1222 vaccination. These receptor sequences come from an adult in good health.

This clone was recorded a few times. The V call is TRBV7-9, the J call TRBJ1-2; D unresolved. The CDR3 is 12 residues long. Between the trimmed V and J ends, which lost 3 bases and 0 bases, there was a span of 2 bases. CDR1 is SEHNR, CDR2 FQNEAQ, per germline (reference sequence). CDR3 sequence reads: CASSFSNYGYTF. The CDR3 region has the DNA TGTGCCAGCAGCTTTTCTAACTATGGCTACACCTTC.

The chain uses TRBV10-3 and TRBJ1-3; D not certain. The V end was cut by 10 bases, the J end by 4 bases, with 8 bases between. CDR3 length: 11 residues. The germline V gene encodes CDR1 ENHRY and CDR2 SYGVKD. The CDR3 DNA sequence: TGTGCCACCTCCCCCGGAAACACCATATATTTT. Its translation is CATSPGNTIYF.

This CDR3 reads CASSLLPTGAGNTIYF. Here the CDR3 DNA reads TGTGCCAGCAGCTTGTTACCGACAGGGGCTGGAAACACCATATATTTT. The chain is built from TRBV5-6 and TRBJ1-3; 8 nucleotides align to TRBD1. Looked up from germline, CDR1 is SGHDT and CDR2 is YYEEEE. The J segment lost 2 bases and the V segment lost 1 base, leaving 5 bases of the junction unmatched. The CDR3 has 16 residues.

The genes are TRBV14 and TRBJ1-1; 7 nucleotides line up with TRBD1. CDR1 SGHDN and CDR2 FVKESK come from the germline V gene. V shed 1 base, J shed 0 bases, and the junction held 2 bases outside the gene matches. This CDR3 has 15 amino acids. DNA of the CDR3: TGTGCCAGCAGCCAAGGGACAGGACTGAACACTGAAGCTTTCTTT. Amino acid sequence: CASSQGTGLNTEAFF.

The rearrangement joins TRBV7-8 to TRBJ1-5; D not certain. The CDR3 has 14 residues. Trimming cost V 1 base and J 6 bases, with 10 bases left between them. Germline CDR1 reads SGHVS; CDR2 reads FQNEAQ. The CDR3 reads CASSLEARSQPQHF. The CDR3 region has the DNA TGTGCCAGCAGCTTAGAGGCCCGCAGTCAGCCCCAGCATTTT.

This chain links TRBV7-9 with TRBJ2-2, with 7 bases that match TRBD1. V lost 1 base and J lost 6; bases outside the gene matches: 2. The CDR3 length is 14 residues. Germline V CDR1 and CDR2: SEHNR, FQNEAQ (reference sequence). This chain's CDR3 is CASSLVQGAGELFF. The CDR3 nucleotides read TGTGCCAGCAGCTTAGTGCAGGGGGCCGGGGAGCTGTTTTTT.